The TCR beta chain under discussion was sequenced for a study of spatial heterogeneity in lung cancer. TCRdb redid the calling of the 5' RACE reads with MiXCR, one entry per CDR3 protein. The sample has about 75,000 distinct CDR3 sequences, roughly 14% seen once. The time point is: sample taken at primary tumor resection. Unsorted samples of tumor, nontumor lung or frozen PBMC had their whole RNA sequenced. Germline V lookup: CDR1 MNHEY, CDR2 SVGEGT. This CDR3 spans 15 amino acids. J gave up 1 base and V 2 bases, and 4 bases lay outside the gene matches. The sample here was PBMCs, taken at surgery. The origin of this receptor is a male donor with early-stage non-small cell lung cancer. The J gene is TRBJ2-5, the V gene TRBV6-2 or TRBV6-3, with 7 bases that match TRBD1. CDR3 sequence (DNA): TGTGCCAGCAGTTACCTCACAGGGGTCCAAGAGACCCAGTACTTC. Its protein product is CASSYLTGVQETQYF.